This T cell receptor beta chain is from a study of T cells after yellow fever vaccination. Study-wide background: When fractions had low cell numbers, they were prepared with SMART-Seq v4 Ultra Low Input. Study-wide results and limits: The booster response re-showed most primary clones: approximately 95% CD4, around 87% CD8. Researchers noted that a small share of clonotypes showed up in both CD4 and CD8 compartments.

V gave up 5 bases and J gave up 0 bases; unmatched junction bases: 7. CDR1 is SGDLS and CDR2 is YYNGEE in the germline V gene. This CDR3 contains 15 residues. In making TCR cDNA, 5'RACE template switching added a universal primer site and UMIs to it. Each CDR3 protein gets one entry after TCRdb re-called the 5' RACE reads with MiXCR. The sample lists fewer than 350,000 distinct CDR3 sequences, 3.6% occurring once. This clonotype was seen more than once but under ten times. Its antigen is currently unknown. This TCR was recovered from a man in his late teens or twenties who received the YFV17D yellow fever vaccine. V gene TRBV9 combines with J gene TRBJ1-2; 7 nucleotides agree with TRBD1. The specimen was PBMCs, collected on the day of the yellow fever booster vaccination. CDR3 in DNA: TGTGCCAGCAGATTCGGACAGGAAGCTAACTATGGCTACACCTTC. Its translation is CASRFGQEANYGYTF.